This T cell receptor (beta chain) derives from a study of cytomegalovirus exposure and HLA in healthy donors. The PCR employed 60 Vbeta primers together with 13 Jbeta primers. The assay was immunoSEQ multiplex PCR, and TCRdb's table has in-frame clones only and misses some. The sample has about 120,000 clones, over 75% seen once. Despite likely unrecorded immune exposures, the donors were nominally healthy at the time of sampling. The germline V gene encodes CDR1 LNHDA and CDR2 SQIVND (reference sequence). V lost 3 bases to trimming and J lost 7 bases, with 15 bases between them. The CDR3 consists of 14 residues. Regarding the study as a whole: The study listed approximately 160 cytomegalovirus-associated TCR beta chains.

In regard to this clone: Its target is not known.

Material: PBMCs. The sequence was obtained from a man in his forties in good health and CMV-seropositive. J is TRBJ2-5 and V is TRBV19, with D possibly TRBD1 on 6 matching bases. CDR3 region: CASSIDRLRGTQYF. CDR3 bases: TGTGCCAGTAGTATCGACAGGCTACGGGGGACCCAGTACTTC.